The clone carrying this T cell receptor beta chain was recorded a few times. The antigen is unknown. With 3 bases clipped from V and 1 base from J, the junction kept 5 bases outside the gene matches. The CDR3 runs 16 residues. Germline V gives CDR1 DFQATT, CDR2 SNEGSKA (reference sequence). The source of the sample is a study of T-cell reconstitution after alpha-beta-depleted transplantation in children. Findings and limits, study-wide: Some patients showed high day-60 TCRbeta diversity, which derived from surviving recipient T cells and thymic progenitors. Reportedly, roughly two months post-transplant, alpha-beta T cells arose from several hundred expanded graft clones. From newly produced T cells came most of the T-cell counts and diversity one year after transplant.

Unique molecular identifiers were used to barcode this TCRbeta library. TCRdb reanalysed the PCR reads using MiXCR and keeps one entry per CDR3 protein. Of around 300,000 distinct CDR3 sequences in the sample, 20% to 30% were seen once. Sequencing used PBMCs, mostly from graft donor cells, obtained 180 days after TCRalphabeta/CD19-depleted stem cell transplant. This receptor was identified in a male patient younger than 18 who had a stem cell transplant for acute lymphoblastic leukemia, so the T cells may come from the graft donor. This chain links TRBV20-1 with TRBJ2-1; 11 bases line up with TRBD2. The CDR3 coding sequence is TGCAGTGCTAGGAGTAGCGGGAGGGTATCCTACAATGAGCAGTTCTTC. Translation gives CSARSSGRVSYNEQFF.